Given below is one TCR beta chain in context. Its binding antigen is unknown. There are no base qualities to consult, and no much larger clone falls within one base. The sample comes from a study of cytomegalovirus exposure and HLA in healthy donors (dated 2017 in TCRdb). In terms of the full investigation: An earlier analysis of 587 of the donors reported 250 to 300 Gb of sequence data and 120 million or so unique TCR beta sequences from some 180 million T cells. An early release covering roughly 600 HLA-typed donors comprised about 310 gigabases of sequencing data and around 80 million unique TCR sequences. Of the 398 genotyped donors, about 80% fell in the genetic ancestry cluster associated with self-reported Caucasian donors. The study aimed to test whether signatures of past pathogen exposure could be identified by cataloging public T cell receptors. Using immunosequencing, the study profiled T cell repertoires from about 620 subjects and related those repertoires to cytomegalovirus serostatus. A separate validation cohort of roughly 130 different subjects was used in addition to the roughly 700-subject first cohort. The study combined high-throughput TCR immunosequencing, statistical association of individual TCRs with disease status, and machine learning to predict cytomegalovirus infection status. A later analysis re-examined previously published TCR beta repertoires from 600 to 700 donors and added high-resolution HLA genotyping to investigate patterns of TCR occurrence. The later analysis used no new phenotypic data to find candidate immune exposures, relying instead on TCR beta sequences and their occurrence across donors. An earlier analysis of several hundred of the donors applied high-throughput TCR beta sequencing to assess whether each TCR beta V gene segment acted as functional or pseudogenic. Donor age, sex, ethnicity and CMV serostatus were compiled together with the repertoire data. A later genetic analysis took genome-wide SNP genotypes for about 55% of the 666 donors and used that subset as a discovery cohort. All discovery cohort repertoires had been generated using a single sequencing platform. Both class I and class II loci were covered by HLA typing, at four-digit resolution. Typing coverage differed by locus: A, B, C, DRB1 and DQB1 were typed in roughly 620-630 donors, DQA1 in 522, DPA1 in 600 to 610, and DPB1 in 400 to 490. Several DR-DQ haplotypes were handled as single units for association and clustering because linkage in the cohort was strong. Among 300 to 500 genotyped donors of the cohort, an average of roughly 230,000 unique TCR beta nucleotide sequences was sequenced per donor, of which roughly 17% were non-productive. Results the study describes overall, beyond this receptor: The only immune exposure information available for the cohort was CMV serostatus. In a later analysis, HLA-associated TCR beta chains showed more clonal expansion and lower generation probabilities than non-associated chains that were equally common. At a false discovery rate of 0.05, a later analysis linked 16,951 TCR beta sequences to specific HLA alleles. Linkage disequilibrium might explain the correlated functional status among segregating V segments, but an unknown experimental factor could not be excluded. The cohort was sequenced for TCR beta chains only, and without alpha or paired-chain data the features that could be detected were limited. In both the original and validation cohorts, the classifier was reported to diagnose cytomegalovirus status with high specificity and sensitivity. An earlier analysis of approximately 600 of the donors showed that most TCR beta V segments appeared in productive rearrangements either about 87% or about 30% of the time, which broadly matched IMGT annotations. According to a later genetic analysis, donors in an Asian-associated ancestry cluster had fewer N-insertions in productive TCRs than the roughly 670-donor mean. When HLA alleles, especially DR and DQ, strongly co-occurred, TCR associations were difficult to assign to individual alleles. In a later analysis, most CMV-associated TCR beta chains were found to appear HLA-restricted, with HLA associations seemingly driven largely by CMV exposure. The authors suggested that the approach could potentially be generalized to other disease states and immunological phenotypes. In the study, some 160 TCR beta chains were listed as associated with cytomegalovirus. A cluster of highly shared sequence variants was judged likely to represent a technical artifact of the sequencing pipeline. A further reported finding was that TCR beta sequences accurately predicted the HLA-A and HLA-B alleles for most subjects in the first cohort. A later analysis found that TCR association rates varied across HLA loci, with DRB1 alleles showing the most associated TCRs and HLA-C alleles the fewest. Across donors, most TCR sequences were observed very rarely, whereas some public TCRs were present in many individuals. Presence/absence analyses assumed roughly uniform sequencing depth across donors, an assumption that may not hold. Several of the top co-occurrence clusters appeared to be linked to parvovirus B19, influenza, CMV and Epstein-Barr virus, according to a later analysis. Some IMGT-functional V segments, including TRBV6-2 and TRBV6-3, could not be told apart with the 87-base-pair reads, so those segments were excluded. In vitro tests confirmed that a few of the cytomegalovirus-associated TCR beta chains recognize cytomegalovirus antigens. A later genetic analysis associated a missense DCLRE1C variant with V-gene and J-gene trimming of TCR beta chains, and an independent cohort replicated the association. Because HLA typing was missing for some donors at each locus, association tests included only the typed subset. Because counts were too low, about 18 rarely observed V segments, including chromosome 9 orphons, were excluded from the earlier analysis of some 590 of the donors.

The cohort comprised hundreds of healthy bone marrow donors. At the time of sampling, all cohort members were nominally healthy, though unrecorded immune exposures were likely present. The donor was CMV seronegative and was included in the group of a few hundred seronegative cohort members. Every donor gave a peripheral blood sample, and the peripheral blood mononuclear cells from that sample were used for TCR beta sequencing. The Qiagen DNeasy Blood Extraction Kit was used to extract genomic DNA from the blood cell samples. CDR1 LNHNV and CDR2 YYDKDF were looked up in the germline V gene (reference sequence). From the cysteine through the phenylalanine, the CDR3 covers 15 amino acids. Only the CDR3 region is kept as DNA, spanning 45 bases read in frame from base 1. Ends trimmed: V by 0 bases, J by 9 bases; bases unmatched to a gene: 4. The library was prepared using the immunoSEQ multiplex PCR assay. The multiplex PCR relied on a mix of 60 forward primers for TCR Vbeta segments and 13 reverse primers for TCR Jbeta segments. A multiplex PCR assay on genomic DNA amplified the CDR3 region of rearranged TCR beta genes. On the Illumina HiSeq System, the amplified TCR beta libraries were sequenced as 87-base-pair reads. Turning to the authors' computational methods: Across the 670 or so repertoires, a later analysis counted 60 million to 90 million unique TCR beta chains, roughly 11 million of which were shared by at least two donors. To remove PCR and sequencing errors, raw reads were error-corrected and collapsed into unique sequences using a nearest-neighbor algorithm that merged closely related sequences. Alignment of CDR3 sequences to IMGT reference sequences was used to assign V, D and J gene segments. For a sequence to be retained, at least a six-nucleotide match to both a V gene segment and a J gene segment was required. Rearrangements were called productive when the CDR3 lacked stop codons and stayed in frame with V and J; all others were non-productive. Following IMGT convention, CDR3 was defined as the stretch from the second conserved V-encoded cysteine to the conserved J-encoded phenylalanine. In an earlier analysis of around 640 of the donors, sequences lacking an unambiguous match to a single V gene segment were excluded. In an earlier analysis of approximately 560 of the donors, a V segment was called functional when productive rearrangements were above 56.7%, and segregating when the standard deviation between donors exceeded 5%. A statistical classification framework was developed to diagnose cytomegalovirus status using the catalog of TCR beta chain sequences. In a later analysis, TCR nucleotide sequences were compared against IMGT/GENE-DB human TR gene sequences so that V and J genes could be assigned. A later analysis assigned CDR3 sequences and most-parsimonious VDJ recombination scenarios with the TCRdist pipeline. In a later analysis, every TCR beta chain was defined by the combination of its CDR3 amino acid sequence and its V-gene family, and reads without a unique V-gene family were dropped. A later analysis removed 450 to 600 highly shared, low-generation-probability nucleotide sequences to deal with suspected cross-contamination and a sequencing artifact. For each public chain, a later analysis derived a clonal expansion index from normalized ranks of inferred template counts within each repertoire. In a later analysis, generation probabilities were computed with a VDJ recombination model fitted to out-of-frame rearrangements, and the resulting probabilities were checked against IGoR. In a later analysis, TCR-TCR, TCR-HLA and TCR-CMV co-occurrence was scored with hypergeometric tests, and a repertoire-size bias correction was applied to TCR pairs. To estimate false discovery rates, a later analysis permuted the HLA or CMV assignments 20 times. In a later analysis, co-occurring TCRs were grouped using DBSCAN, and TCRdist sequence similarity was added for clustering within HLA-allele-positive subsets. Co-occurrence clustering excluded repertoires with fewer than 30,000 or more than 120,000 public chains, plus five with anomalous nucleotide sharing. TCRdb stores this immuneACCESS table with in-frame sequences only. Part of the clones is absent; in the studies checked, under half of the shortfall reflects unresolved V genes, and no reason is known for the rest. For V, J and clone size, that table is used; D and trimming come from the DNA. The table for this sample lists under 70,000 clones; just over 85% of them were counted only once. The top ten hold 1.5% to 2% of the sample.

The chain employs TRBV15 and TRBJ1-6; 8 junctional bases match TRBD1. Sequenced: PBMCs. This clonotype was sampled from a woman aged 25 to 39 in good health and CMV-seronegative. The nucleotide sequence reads TGTGCCACCAGCAGAGAAGGGGACAGGCGTTCACCCCTCCACTTT. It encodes CATSREGDRRSPLHF.